This record looks at one TCR beta chain sequence and its context. The germline V gene encodes CDR1 SNHLY and CDR2 FYNNEI. Trimming removed 0 bases at V and 0 bases at J, with 6 bases between. This CDR3 has 15 residues. The table came from immunoSEQ multiplex PCR; TCRdb's copy has only in-frame clones and leaves some out. This table has about 140,000 clones, 75% to 90% appearing once. The sample belongs to a study of T cell responses to AZD1222 COVID-19 vaccine. The chain links TRBV2 to TRBJ1-5; weak D call: TRBD1 (5 bases). The sample here was peripheral blood, taken on day 0 of AZD1222 vaccination. The sequence was obtained from an adult in good health. The CDR3: CASSEATDSNQPQHF. CDR3 nucleotides: TGTGCCAGCAGTGAAGCGACAGATAGCAATCAGCCCCAGCATTTT.